The T cell receptor beta chain under discussion was sequenced for a study of shared T cell receptors in the human thymus. CDR1 and CDR2 from the germline V gene are GTSNPN and SVGIG (reference sequence). V was pared by 5 bases and J by 0 bases, with 11 bases between. CDR3 length: 13 residues. Measured with immunoSEQ multiplex PCR; TCRdb has only the in-frame clones, and not every one. This table has hundreds of thousands of clones, around 87% appearing once. Separately, the same data were catalogued under a study of human thymus T cells. That work adds: Donors were healthy Finnish infants having corrective surgery for congenital heart defects. Related reports documented highly overlapping thymic repertoires among unrelated individuals.

The TCR originated in a boy under three years old with a congenital heart defect. The chain combines TRBV30 with TRBJ2-7; D gene unclear. The sample was thymocytes. Here the CDR3 reads CAWYGTISYEQYF. CDR3 in DNA: TGTGCCTGGTACGGAACTATCTCCTACGAGCAGTACTTC.